This TCR beta chain emerged from a study of blood T cell repertoires in COVID-19. The table came from immunoSEQ multiplex PCR; TCRdb's copy has only in-frame clones and leaves some out. The sample carries roughly 500,000 clones, around 87% recorded once. CDR1 LGHNT and CDR2 FRNRAP come from the germline V gene. Trimming shortened V by 0 bases and J by 4 bases, and 15 bases separated the two germline ends. The CDR3 extends over 17 amino acids. V usage is TRBV12-5 and J usage is TRBJ1-4, with D unresolved. The clonotype was recovered from a woman aged 40 to 55 who had recovered from COVID-19. Sequenced input: PBMCs or T cells enriched from blood (not recorded which). For the CDR3, the DNA is TGTGCTAGTGGTTTGGTAGTCGGGGTCTTGAATAATGAAAAACTGTTTTTT. Its protein is CASGLVVGVLNNEKLFF.